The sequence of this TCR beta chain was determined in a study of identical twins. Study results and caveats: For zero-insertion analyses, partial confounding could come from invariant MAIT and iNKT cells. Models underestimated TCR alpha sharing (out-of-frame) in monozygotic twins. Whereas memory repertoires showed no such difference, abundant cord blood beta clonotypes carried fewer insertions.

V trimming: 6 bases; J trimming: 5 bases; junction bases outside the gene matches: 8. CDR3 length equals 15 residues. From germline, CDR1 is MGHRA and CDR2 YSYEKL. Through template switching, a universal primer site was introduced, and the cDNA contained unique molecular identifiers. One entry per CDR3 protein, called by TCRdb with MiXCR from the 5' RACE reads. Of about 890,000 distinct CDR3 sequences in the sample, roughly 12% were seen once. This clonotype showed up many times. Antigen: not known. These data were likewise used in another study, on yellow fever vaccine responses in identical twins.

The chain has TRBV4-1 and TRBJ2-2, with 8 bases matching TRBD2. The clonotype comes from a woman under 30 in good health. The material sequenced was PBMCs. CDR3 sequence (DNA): TGCGCCAGCAGGCCCTTAGCGGGAAATACCGGGGAGCTGTTTTTT. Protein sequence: CASRPLAGNTGELFF.